One sample yielded the 15 T cell receptor beta chains listed below, sequenced in a study of OX40 agonist ivuxolimab in advanced cancers. Only in-frame clones appear in the TCRdb table, and some are missing; sequencing was by immunoSEQ multiplex PCR. The sample includes about 80,000 clones, 90% of them seen just once. This sample comprised CD4+ or CD8+ T cells sorted from blood, obtained in a trial of the OX40 agonist ivuxolimab. The receptors come from an adult with an advanced solid tumor such as melanoma, head and neck, liver or kidney cancer.

This chain connects TRBV19 to TRBJ2-7, with TRBD1 matching over 7 bases. Germline V gene sequence: CDR1 LNHDA, CDR2 SQIVND (reference sequence). J lost 4 bases, V lost 4 bases, and 13 bases had no gene match. This CDR3 region has 16 residues. CDR3: CASSRYRGLIPYEQYF. CDR3 DNA sequence: TGTGCCAGTAGTAGATACAGGGGTTTAATCCCTTACGAGCAGTACTTC.

The V gene is TRBV5-1, the J gene TRBJ2-7; D perhaps matches TRBD2 (5 bases). The CDR3 loop spans 13 amino acids. Trimming left V 3 bases short and J 3 bases short, with 10 bases between. Germline values: CDR1 SGHRS, CDR2 YFSETQ. The CDR3 DNA follows: TGCGCCAGCAGCTGGACTGAGCGCTACGAGCAGTACTTC. It yields the protein CASSWTERYEQYF.

The V call is TRBV11-2, the J call TRBJ2-5, with 12 bases that match TRBD1. Germline assignment: CDR1 SGHAT and CDR2 FQNNGV. Germline trimming cut 5 bases from V and 1 base from J; bases unmatched to any gene: 14. The CDR3 length is 19 residues. The CDR3 sequence: CASSRRGTGGPAGQETQYF. Here the CDR3 DNA reads TGTGCCAGCAGCCGTCGGGGGACAGGGGGCCCGGCGGGCCAAGAGACCCAGTACTTC.

J is TRBJ2-2 and V is TRBV5-4, with TRBD2 identical over 8 bases. This CDR3 contains 14 residues. Germline CDR1 and CDR2: SGHNT and YYREEE (reference sequence). The V segment lost 0 bases and the J segment 7 bases; nucleotides outside the gene matches: 2. The CDR3 reads CASSLERGSGELFF. Here the CDR3 DNA reads TGTGCCAGCAGCTTGGAGCGGGGGAGCGGGGAGCTGTTTTTT.

This clone came up a few times. The chain links TRBV7-9 to TRBJ2-1; no clear D gene. Germline V gene lookup returns CDR1 SEHNR and CDR2 FQNEAQ (reference sequence). This CDR3 spans 13 amino acids. Between the trimmed V and J ends, which lost 0 bases and 2 bases, there was a span of 2 bases. The CDR3, as DNA: TGTGCCAGCAGCTTAGCGCCCTACAATGAGCAGTTCTTC. It codes for CASSLAPYNEQFF. Supplemented by reference TRBV7-9 and TRBJ2-1, the full variable domain reads DTGVSQNPRHKITKRGQNVTFRCDPISEHNRLYWYRQTLGQGPEFLTYFQNEAQLEKSRLLSDRFSAERPKGSFSTLEIQRTEQGDSAMYLCASSLAPYNEQFFGPGTRLTVL.

This clone was detected only a few times. The chain has TRBV18 and TRBJ1-1; no reliable D call. V dropped 6 bases and J dropped 8 bases, with 19 bases sitting between them. Germline CDR1 reads KGHSH; CDR2 reads LQKENI. There are 14 residues in the CDR3. The CDR3 protein is CASSSLPQKGEAFF. The CDR3 nucleotides read TGTGCCAGCTCCTCTCTCCCCCAGAAAGGCGAAGCTTTCTTT. Full variable domain (rest looked up from reference TRBV18 and TRBJ1-1): NAGVMQNPRHLVRRRGQEARLRCSPMKGHSHVYWYRQLPEEGLKFMVYLQKENIIDESGMPKERFSAEFPKEGPSILRIQQVVRGDSAAYFCASSSLPQKGEAFFGQGTRLTVV.

This chain uses TRBV7-9 with TRBJ2-1; unclear D gene. V lost 5 bases to trimming and J lost 2 bases, with 1 base between them. There are 11 residues in the CDR3. The germline V gene encodes CDR1 SEHNR and CDR2 FQNEAQ (reference sequence). This CDR3 is CASSPYNEQFF. The CDR3 DNA sequence: TGTGCCAGCAGCCCCTACAATGAGCAGTTCTTC. Full variable domain (rest looked up from reference TRBV7-9 and TRBJ2-1): DTGVSQNPRHKITKRGQNVTFRCDPISEHNRLYWYRQTLGQGPEFLTYFQNEAQLEKSRLLSDRFSAERPKGSFSTLEIQRTEQGDSAMYLCASSPYNEQFFGPGTRLTVL.

The V and J genes are TRBV7-9 and TRBJ2-1; 9 bases map to TRBD1. Germline CDR1 and CDR2: SEHNR and FQNEAQ (reference sequence). Trimming took 5 bases from V and 5 from J; bases not matched to a gene: 10. The CDR3 loop spans 16 amino acids. The CDR3 bases are TGTGCCAGCAGCACGTGGACAGGGGCACCTCACAATGAGCAGTTCTTC. Translation gives CASSTWTGAPHNEQFF. Variable domain in full (rest from reference TRBV7-9 and TRBJ2-1): DTGVSQNPRHKITKRGQNVTFRCDPISEHNRLYWYRQTLGQGPEFLTYFQNEAQLEKSRLLSDRFSAERPKGSFSTLEIQRTEQGDSAMYLCASSTWTGAPHNEQFFGPGTRLTVL.

The chain links TRBV7-6 to TRBJ2-3, with unresolved D. The CDR3 length is 13 residues. V shed 6 bases and J shed 10 bases, with 17 bases lying between them. The germline gives CDR1 SGHVS, CDR2 FNYEAQ. This CDR3 is CASSVHETGAQYF. The CDR3 DNA follows: TGTGCCAGCAGTGTCCACGAGACCGGTGCGCAGTATTTT.

The rearrangement links TRBV9 to TRBJ1-2, with a possible D match to TRBD1 (5 bases). CDR1 and CDR2 (germline): SGDLS, YYNGEE. V lost 0 bases to trimming and J lost 8 bases, with 17 bases between them. CDR3 length: 15 residues. Here the CDR3 DNA reads TGTGCCAGCAGCGTAGCTGGGGGGAGAAACGAGGGCTACACCTTC. Its translation is CASSVAGGRNEGYTF.

J is TRBJ1-5 and V is TRBV9; D gene uncertain. The germline V and J ends were trimmed by 0 bases and 1 base, with 8 bases remaining between them. The CDR3 sequence is 15 residues long. Per germline, CDR1 SGDLS and CDR2 YYNGEE. The CDR3 here is CASSVGRGSNQPQHF. In DNA, the CDR3 is TGTGCCAGCAGCGTAGGACGCGGGAGCAATCAGCCCCAGCATTTT.

The chain is built from TRBV7-9 and TRBJ2-5; D ambiguous. Germline CDR1 SEHNR, CDR2 FQNEAQ (reference sequence). The ends were cut back, 3 bases at V and 5 bases at J, with 7 bases in the middle. This CDR3 comprises 12 residues. The CDR3 reads CASSFAGETQYF. For the CDR3, the DNA is TGTGCCAGCAGCTTCGCTGGGGAGACCCAGTACTTC.

CDR3 protein: CASSLLGDTQYF. CDR3 sequence (DNA): TGTGCCAGCAGCTTATTGGGAGATACGCAGTATTTT. This sequence joins TRBV7-9 and TRBJ2-3; D call uncertain. V lost 2 bases, J lost 5 bases, and 5 bases lay in between. The CDR3 is 12 residues long. In germline, CDR1 is SEHNR, CDR2 FQNEAQ (reference sequence).

This clone was found once. The chain is built from TRBV4-3 and TRBJ2-6; D call uncertain. Germline CDR1 and CDR2: LGHNA and YSLEER. V lost 0 bases to trimming and J lost 4 bases, with 10 bases between them. This CDR3 is 16 amino acids long. The CDR3 protein is CASSQEEGSGANVLTF. The CDR3 DNA is TGCGCCAGCAGCCAAGAGGAAGGCAGCGGGGCCAACGTCCTGACTTTC.

V and J are TRBV5-1 and TRBJ2-3; D uncertain. V shed 4 bases and J shed 2 bases, with 2 bases lying between them. The germline V gene encodes CDR1 SGHRS and CDR2 YFSETQ. CDR3 size: 11 residues. CDR3 residues: CASSNTDTQYF. Here the CDR3 DNA reads TGCGCCAGCAGCAACACAGATACGCAGTATTTT.